The source of this T cell receptor beta chain is a study of CD8+CD57+ T cells in acquired aplastic anemia. This clonotype was detected only a few times. No antigen is known for it. Whole-study findings and limits: Controls and patients did not differ significantly in CD8+ Simpson's diversity. Roughly 30 CD8+ CDR3 sequences occurred in both the patients and the controls.

Genomic DNA acted as the template from which TCR beta VDJ combination and CDR3 sequence profiling were carried out. TCRdb ran MiXCR on the reads and lists one entry per CDR3 protein. The sample records 150,000 to 200,000 distinct CDR3 sequences, 45% to 55% being singletons. Patients chosen for sequencing had CD8+CD57+ cells that had expanded, as shown by flow cytometry. This CDR3 is built from 13 residues. Germline V gene sequence: CDR1 ENHRY, CDR2 SYGVKD. Trimming removed 6 bases from V and 5 bases from J; junction bases left unmatched: 2. The chain employs TRBV10-3 and TRBJ2-7, with 12 bases matching TRBD1. Source material: sorted CD4+, CD8+, or CD8+CD57+ T cells (not recorded which) from PBMCs. The sequence was collected from a human donor with aplastic anemia. The CDR3 reads CAISGTGGNEQYF. DNA for the CDR3: TGTGCCATCAGCGGGACAGGGGGCAACGAGCAGTACTTC.